The rows below give T cell receptor beta chains drawn from one sample of a study of cytomegalovirus exposure and HLA in healthy donors. Assay: immunoSEQ multiplex PCR; the TCRdb copy retains only in-frame clones and omits some. Of hundreds of thousands of clones listed, roughly 83% are singletons. The sample comprised PBMCs. Receptor source: a woman under 30 in good health and CMV-seronegative. The CDR3 runs from the conserved cysteine through the conserved F or W. Each record gives: D gene, V gene, clone size, J gene, CDR3 protein, CDR3 DNA. A D gene is named only where the DNA matches it firmly. A clone size is listed for some rows: how often the clone was seen (once, few, many), or a class if it is expanded.

d_gene: NA
v_gene: TRBV27
abundance: once
j_gene: TRBJ2-1
CDR3aa: CASSLLSSYNEQFF
CDR3nt: TGTGCCAGCAGTCTATTAAGCTCCTACAATGAGCAGTTCTTC

d_gene: TRBD1
v_gene: TRBV11-3
abundance: NA
j_gene: TRBJ2-2
CDR3aa: CASSLGDRNTGELFF
CDR3nt: TGTGCCAGCAGCTTAGGGGACAGAAACACCGGGGAGCTGTTTTTT

d_gene: NA
v_gene: TRBV4-1
abundance: NA
j_gene: TRBJ2-7
CDR3aa: CASSSRYARVPTYEQYF
CDR3nt: TGCGCCAGCAGCTCGCGTTATGCCAGAGTTCCTACCTACGAGCAGTACTTC

d_gene: NA
v_gene: TRBV2
abundance: NA
j_gene: TRBJ2-2
CDR3aa: CASSPGGANTGELFF
CDR3nt: TGTGCCAGCAGCCCGGGCGGGGCGAACACCGGGGAGCTGTTTTTT

d_gene: NA
v_gene: TRBV30
abundance: NA
j_gene: TRBJ1-1
CDR3aa: CAWRRQMNTEAFF
CDR3nt: TGTGCCTGGAGAAGGCAGATGAACACTGAAGCTTTCTTT

d_gene: NA
v_gene: TRBV25-1
abundance: NA
j_gene: TRBJ1-1
CDR3aa: CASSELFRGTGAFF
CDR3nt: TGTGCCAGCAGTGAATTATTCAGGGGAACGGGCGCTTTCTTT

d_gene: NA
v_gene: TRBV5-6
abundance: NA
j_gene: TRBJ1-2
CDR3aa: CASSLRAFNREGYTF
CDR3nt: TGTGCCAGCAGCTTGCGCGCTTTTAACCGGGAGGGCTACACCTTC

d_gene: NA
v_gene: TRBV11-2
abundance: NA
j_gene: TRBJ1-2
CDR3aa: CASSSRGNYGYTF
CDR3nt: TGTGCCAGCAGCTCCCGGGGGAACTATGGCTACACCTTC

d_gene: NA
v_gene: TRBV7-3
abundance: NA
j_gene: TRBJ1-1
CDR3aa: CASSLDDVNTEAFF
CDR3nt: TGTGCCAGCAGCTTAGACGACGTCAACACTGAAGCTTTCTTT

d_gene: TRBD2
v_gene: TRBV5-1
abundance: NA
j_gene: TRBJ2-7
CDR3aa: CASSLAAGDYEQYF
CDR3nt: TGCGCCAGCAGCTTGGCAGCGGGAGATTACGAGCAGTACTTC

d_gene: TRBD1
v_gene: TRBV4-2
abundance: NA
j_gene: TRBJ1-6
CDR3aa: CASSQARQGAYSPLHF
CDR3nt: TGTGCCAGCAGCCAGGCTAGACAGGGGGCTTATTCACCCCTCCACTTT

d_gene: NA
v_gene: TRBV9
abundance: once
j_gene: TRBJ2-1
CDR3aa: CASSVAAGGNEQFF
CDR3nt: TGTGCCAGCAGCGTAGCCGCAGGGGGGAATGAGCAGTTCTTC

d_gene: NA
v_gene: TRBV28
abundance: NA
j_gene: TRBJ1-2
CDR3aa: CASTLGLLRDGYTF
CDR3nt: TGTGCCAGCACCTTAGGGCTCTTAAGGGATGGCTACACCTTC

d_gene: TRBD1
v_gene: TRBV9
abundance: once
j_gene: TRBJ1-2
CDR3aa: CASSLGGDYGYTF
CDR3nt: TGTGCCAGCAGCCTAGGGGGCGACTATGGCTACACCTTC

d_gene: NA
v_gene: TRBV11-2
abundance: NA
j_gene: TRBJ2-7
CDR3aa: CASSSPWVGYEQYF
CDR3nt: TGTGCCAGCAGCTCCCCATGGGTGGGCTACGAGCAGTACTTC

d_gene: NA
v_gene: TRBV11-3
abundance: NA
j_gene: TRBJ2-1
CDR3aa: CASSSNGAYNEQFF
CDR3nt: TGTGCCAGCAGCTCAAACGGAGCGTACAATGAGCAGTTCTTC